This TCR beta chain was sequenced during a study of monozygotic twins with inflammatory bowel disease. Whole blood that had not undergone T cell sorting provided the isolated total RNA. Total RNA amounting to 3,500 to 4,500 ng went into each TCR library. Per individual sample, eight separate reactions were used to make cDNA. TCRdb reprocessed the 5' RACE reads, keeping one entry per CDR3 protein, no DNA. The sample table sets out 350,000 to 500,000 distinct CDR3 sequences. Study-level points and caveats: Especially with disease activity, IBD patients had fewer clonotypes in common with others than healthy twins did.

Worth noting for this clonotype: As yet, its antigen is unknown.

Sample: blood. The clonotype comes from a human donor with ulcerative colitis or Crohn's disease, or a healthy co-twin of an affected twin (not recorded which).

The CDR3 loop reads CASSDTWIGQQFF. V and J are TRBV6-4 and TRBJ2-1. This CDR3 contains 13 residues. Germline V gene data show CDR1 as MRHNA and CDR2 as SNTAGT.